Listed here are 25 T cell receptor beta chains from one sample, sequenced in a study of vaccination and CD4 T cells after COVID-19. For these receptors, no antigen is known. Treatment of the sample: roughly ten-day PBMC culture with coronavirus spike peptide pools or control peptides (ViraFEST assay). With the Oncomine TCR Beta short-read assay, DNA from cultured CD4+ T cells was sequenced. From the PCR reads, TCRdb called clonotypes with MiXCR, one entry per CDR3 protein. This sample has roughly 16,000 distinct CDR3 sequences, with more than 70% found just once. The sequencing sample was made of CD4+ T cells from blood, cultured in vitro. The receptors come from a human donor who had recovered from COVID-19.

This clonotype was detected only a few times. This chain links TRBV6-1 with TRBJ2-3; 7 nucleotides line up with TRBD2. Per germline, CDR1 MNHNS and CDR2 SASEGT. V lost 5 bases and J lost 13; bases outside the gene matches: 12. The CDR3 is made up of 13 amino acids. CDR3 residues: CASSKREGLSEYF. In DNA, the CDR3 is TGTGCCAGCAGTAAAAGGGAGGGTCTATCGGAGTATTTT.

The CDR3 sequence is CATSRDLTGRMNTEAFF. CDR3 bases: TGTGCCACCAGCAGAGACTTGACAGGGCGCATGAACACTGAAGCTTTCTTT. This chain connects TRBV15 to TRBJ1-1; 7 bases are a match to TRBD1. The V gene end was trimmed by 0 bases and the J gene end by 0 bases; junction bases not matched to a gene: 7. This CDR3 is built from 17 residues. Germline V CDR1 and CDR2: LNHNV, YYDKDF (reference sequence).

The rearrangement links TRBV20-1 to TRBJ2-3, with D perhaps TRBD2 (6 bases). The germline V and J ends were trimmed by 0 bases and 4 bases, with 11 bases remaining between them. The length of the CDR3 is 14 residues. Looked up from germline, CDR1 is DFQATT and CDR2 is SNEGSKA (reference sequence). CDR3 amino acids: CSAREGGEADTQYF. CDR3 nucleotides: TGCAGTGCTAGAGAGGGGGGAGAGGCAGATACGCAGTATTTT.

CDR3 DNA: TGCAGTGCTGGGACTAGCGGGAGGGGGGATACGCAGTATTTT. Its protein product is CSAGTSGRGDTQYF. The V gene is TRBV20-1, the J gene TRBJ2-3, with 16 positions matching TRBD2. The CDR3 totals 14 residues. V shed 5 bases and J 6 bases; nucleotides not matched to a gene: 2. Germline V gene sequence: CDR1 DFQATT, CDR2 SNEGSKA (reference sequence).

The chain combines TRBV6-2 or TRBV6-3 with TRBJ2-5; 9 nucleotides line up with TRBD1. The CDR3 extends over 14 amino acids. Trimming at V came to 6 bases and at J to 7 bases, leaving 9 bases not matched to a gene. Looked up from germline, CDR1 is MNHEY and CDR2 is SVGEGT. In DNA form, the CDR3 reads TGTGCCAGCAGACCTACAGGGGGCGCCGGGACCCAGTACTTC. It translates to CASRPTGGAGTQYF.

The chain is built from TRBV20-1 and TRBJ1-5; TRBD1 matches 8 bases. The CDR3 has 14 residues. Unmatched junction bases numbered 10, after V lost 5 bases and J lost 7 bases. Germline V CDR1 and CDR2: DFQATT, SNEGSKA (reference sequence). The CDR3 sequence is CSAYKTGGGQPQHF. CDR3 coding DNA: TGCAGTGCTTATAAAACAGGGGGAGGACAGCCCCAGCATTTT.

This chain joins TRBV6-1 and TRBJ2-5, with D uncertain. The CDR3 is made up of 17 amino acids. V was shortened by 4 bases and J by 5 bases, with 23 bases between the two germline ends. Per the germline V gene, CDR1 is MNHNS and CDR2 is SASEGT. In nucleotides, the CDR3 is TGTGCCAGCAGTGTAAGTCTAGAATTGACAATTCGGGAGACCCAGTACTTC. Amino acids: CASSVSLELTIRETQYF.

This rearrangement joins TRBV27 to TRBJ1-2; the D is unclear. The CDR3 spans 14 residues. Trimming pared 1 base from V and 3 bases from J, leaving 9 bases between. The germline CDR1 and CDR2 sequences are MNHEY and SMNVEV (reference sequence). The CDR3 coding sequence is TGTGCCAGCAGTTTATTGGGTGGCGACTATGGCTACACCTTC. The encoded protein is CASSLLGGDYGYTF.

This clonotype counts as large (0.1 to 1%). The gene calls are TRBV28 and TRBJ1-2; 8 bases agree with TRBD1. This CDR3 region has 15 residues. V was pared by 2 bases and J by 4 bases, with 6 bases of the junction left unmatched. CDR1 is MDHEN and CDR2 is SYDVKM in the germline V gene. The CDR3 protein is CASSLGGQVSYGYTF. The DNA for the CDR3 is TGTGCCAGCAGTTTAGGGGGACAGGTAAGCTATGGCTACACCTTC.

This chain uses TRBV7-6 with TRBJ2-7; 8 positions agree with TRBD1. This CDR3 is built from 15 residues. After removal of 1 base from V and 6 bases from J, the junction contained 8 bases not matched to a gene. Looked up from germline, CDR1 is SGHVS and CDR2 is FNYEAQ. As DNA, the CDR3 is TGTGCCAGCAGCTTAGTCCCAGGGGGCGCGTCCGAGCAGTACTTC. Translation gives CASSLVPGGASEQYF. Filled out from reference TRBV7-6 and TRBJ2-7, the complete variable domain reads GAGVSQSPRYKVTKRGQDVALRCDPISGHVSLYWYRQALGQGPEFLTYFNYEAQQDKSGLPNDRFSAERPEGSISTLTIQRTEQRDSAMYRCASSLVPGGASEQYFGPGTRLTVT.

This rearrangement joins TRBV19 to TRBJ1-2; TRBD1 agrees at 9 bases. CDR1 LNHDA and CDR2 SQIVND come from the germline V gene (reference sequence). This CDR3 is built from 14 residues. V was clipped by 5 bases and J by 8 bases; unmatched bases: 9. CDR3 sequence (DNA): TGTGCCAGTAGTTTCCGGGACAGGGTCTCGGGCTACACCTTC. Translation gives CASSFRDRVSGYTF.

This clonotype was seen only a few times. The rearrangement joins TRBV20-1 to TRBJ2-5; D call uncertain. Germline lookup yields CDR1 DFQATT and CDR2 SNEGSKA (reference sequence). This CDR3 spans 13 amino acids. Between the trimmed V and J ends, which lost 6 bases and 5 bases, there was a span of 16 bases. This chain's CDR3 is CSAHTTRQETQYF. In nucleotides, the CDR3 is TGCAGTGCCCACACGACACGGCAGGAGACCCAGTACTTC.

V and J are TRBV6-2 or TRBV6-3 and TRBJ2-7, with D uncertain. The V gene lost 7 bases and the J gene lost 0 bases, with 16 bases spanning the gap. Germline V gene lookup returns CDR1 MNHEY and CDR2 SVGEGT. The CDR3 runs 15 residues. Here the CDR3 reads CASKVAGSSSYEQYF. For the CDR3, the DNA is TGTGCCAGCAAAGTCGCCGGCTCTAGCTCCTACGAGCAGTACTTC.

The chain combines TRBV27 with TRBJ1-5, with D perhaps matching TRBD1 (5 bases). With 5 bases removed from V and 7 bases from J, the gap between germline ends came to 15 bases. Germline assignment: CDR1 MNHEY and CDR2 SMNVEV (reference sequence). There are 14 residues in the CDR3. DNA of the CDR3: TGTGCCAGCAGTCCCCTTGACAGATCCCAGCCCCAGCATTTT. Translating gives CASSPLDRSQPQHF.

The J gene is TRBJ2-3, the V gene TRBV20-1; the D is unclear. The CDR3 contains 12 residues. From germline, CDR1 is DFQATT and CDR2 SNEGSKA (reference sequence). V lost 6 bases to trimming and J lost 1 base, with 8 bases between them. The CDR3 here is CSAGSRTDTQYF. CDR3 DNA: TGCAGTGCAGGGTCGCGCACAGATACGCAGTATTTT.

As DNA, the CDR3 is TGTGCCAGCAGTTTATCGAGGGGCCCGAACACTGAAGCTTTCTTT. It encodes CASSLSRGPNTEAFF. This chain joins TRBV27 and TRBJ1-1, with D possibly matching TRBD1 (5 bases). The CDR3 is 15 amino acids. Trimming shortened V by 0 bases and J by 1 base, and 9 bases separated the two germline ends. Looked up from germline, CDR1 is MNHEY and CDR2 is SMNVEV (reference sequence).

CDR3 amino acids: CASSRLLGRTSLAKNIQYF. CDR3 sequence (DNA): TGTGCCAGCAGCCGTTTACTAGGACGAACTTCCCTAGCCAAAAACATTCAGTACTTC. The chain is built from TRBV7-2 and TRBJ2-4, with TRBD2 as a possible D gene (5 bases). This CDR3 has 19 amino acids. The germline gives CDR1 SGHTA, CDR2 FQGNSA. Trimming stripped 5 bases from V and 0 bases from J, with 23 bases between.

This clonotype was seen only a few times. This rearrangement joins TRBV6-1 to TRBJ2-3; 9 nucleotides align to TRBD2. The CDR3 covers 14 residues. The V gene end was trimmed by 5 bases and the J gene end by 5 bases; junction bases not matched to a gene: 5. Germline lookup yields CDR1 MNHNS and CDR2 SASEGT. The CDR3 loop reads CASSSAGGIDTQYF. The CDR3 region has the DNA TGTGCCAGCAGTAGCGCGGGGGGGATAGATACGCAGTATTTT.

The rearrangement joins TRBV10-3 to TRBJ2-1, with 11 bases that match TRBD2. CDR1 and CDR2 (germline): ENHRY, SYGVKD. Trimming at V came to 6 bases and at J to 7 bases, leaving 2 bases not matched to a gene. The CDR3 contains 13 residues. CDR3 protein: CAIRLAGGNEQFF. As DNA, the CDR3 is TGTGCCATCAGGCTAGCGGGAGGTAATGAGCAGTTCTTC.

This chain links TRBV27 with TRBJ1-5; a possible D gene is TRBD1 (5 bases). Germline CDR1 is MNHEY and CDR2 is SMNVEV (reference sequence). The V gene lost 4 bases and the J gene lost 1 base, with 11 bases spanning the gap. The CDR3 length is 15 residues. Here the CDR3 reads CASSSGLPSNQPQHF. The CDR3 DNA is TGTGCCAGCAGTTCGGGACTCCCAAGCAATCAGCCCCAGCATTTT.

This sequence joins TRBV7-2 and TRBJ2-1; D not resolved. V was clipped by 5 bases and J by 4 bases, with 24 bases between them. This CDR3 region has 18 residues. Looked up from germline, CDR1 is SGHTA and CDR2 is FQGNSA. CDR3 DNA: TGTGCCAGCAGCCCCGATAGGTACTCGACGGGCAGTTACAATGAGCAGTTCTTC. This gives the protein CASSPDRYSTGSYNEQFF.

The J gene is TRBJ2-7, the V gene TRBV6-1; 8 bases agree with TRBD1. The CDR3 contains 15 residues. Germline CDR1 MNHNS, CDR2 SASEGT. Unmatched junction bases numbered 11, after V lost 6 bases and J lost 4 bases. This CDR3 reads CASSHGQGASYEQYF. CDR3 nucleotide sequence: TGTGCCAGCAGCCACGGGCAGGGGGCCTCGTACGAGCAGTACTTC.

This clonotype is a singleton in its sample. The rearrangement uses TRBV2 and TRBJ2-3; possibly TRBD2 for D (6 bases). Germline lookup yields CDR1 SNHLY and CDR2 FYNNEI. Trimming removed 7 bases at V and 14 bases at J, with 19 bases between. CDR3 length equals 12 residues. CDR3: CASTTSPPRSYF. CDR3 DNA: TGTGCCAGCACAACTAGCCCACCGCGCTCGTATTTT.

The CDR3 region is CASTEGGGGYGYTF. The CDR3 nucleotides read TGTGCCAGCACCGAAGGAGGCGGTGGCTATGGCTACACCTTC. This chain connects TRBV6-1 to TRBJ1-2; no clear D gene. Trimming shortened V by 7 bases and J by 4 bases, and 16 bases separated the two germline ends. Germline loops: CDR1 MNHNS, CDR2 SASEGT. The CDR3 totals 14 residues.

This chain uses TRBV27 with TRBJ2-1, with D perhaps TRBD2 (6 bases). The CDR3 has 14 residues. Per the germline V gene, CDR1 is MNHEY and CDR2 is SMNVEV (reference sequence). V was shortened by 6 bases and J by 1 base, with 10 bases between the two germline ends. Here the CDR3 reads CASRLARSYNEQFF. CDR3 in DNA: TGTGCCAGCAGACTAGCCCGTTCCTACAATGAGCAGTTCTTC.